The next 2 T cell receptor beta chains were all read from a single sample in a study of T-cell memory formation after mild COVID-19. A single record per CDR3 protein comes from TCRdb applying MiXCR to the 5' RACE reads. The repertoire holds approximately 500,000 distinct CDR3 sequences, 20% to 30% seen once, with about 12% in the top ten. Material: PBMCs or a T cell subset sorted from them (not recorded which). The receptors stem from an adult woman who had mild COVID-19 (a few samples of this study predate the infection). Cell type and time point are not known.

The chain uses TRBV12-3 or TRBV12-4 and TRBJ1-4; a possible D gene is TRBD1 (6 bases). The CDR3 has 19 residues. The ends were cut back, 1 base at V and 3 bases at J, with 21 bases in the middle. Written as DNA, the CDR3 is TGTGCCAGCAGTTTAGTCGCCCCTGCGGGGGGGGCAGCTAATGAAAAACTGTTTTTT. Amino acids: CASSLVAPAGGAANEKLFF.

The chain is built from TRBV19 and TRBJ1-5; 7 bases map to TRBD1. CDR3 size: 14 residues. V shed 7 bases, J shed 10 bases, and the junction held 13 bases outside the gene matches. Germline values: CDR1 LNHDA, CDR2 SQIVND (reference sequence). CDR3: CASTSTPGQLPQHF. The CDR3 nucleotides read TGTGCCAGTACTAGTACACCGGGACAGTTACCCCAGCATTTT. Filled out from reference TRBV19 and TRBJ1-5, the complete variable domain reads DGGITQSPKYLFRKEGQNVTLSCEQNLNHDAMYWYRQDPGQGLRLIYYSQIVNDFQKGDIAEGYSVSREKKESFPLTVTSAQKNPTAFYLCASTSTPGQLPQHFGDGTRLSIL.